The 3 T cell receptor beta chains below come from one sample, sequenced in a study of identical twins. TCRdb recomputed calls from the 5' RACE reads with MiXCR, one row per CDR3 protein. The sample lists about 530,000 distinct CDR3 sequences, 20% to 25% seen once, with about 0.5% in the top ten. This sample also belongs to another study, concerning yellow fever vaccine responses in identical twins.

What was sequenced was CD4+ T cells sorted from blood. Receptors originate from a woman between 18 and 29 years old in good health.

This clonotype was detected only a few times. This sequence joins TRBV10-2 and TRBJ1-5; no firm D call. V was pared by 10 bases and J by 0 bases, with 10 bases between. The CDR3 spans 13 residues. Germline assignment: CDR1 WSHSY and CDR2 SAAADI. CDR3 nucleotide sequence: TGCGCCACCGATCCTAGTAGCAATCAGCCCCAGCATTTT. It yields the protein CATDPSSNQPQHF.

This clonotype has a handful of counts. CDR3 amino acids: CASRIQQGSGASYNEQFF. The CDR3 nucleotides are TGTGCCAGCAGGATCCAACAGGGCAGCGGAGCCTCCTACAATGAGCAGTTCTTC. The chain joins TRBV12-3 or TRBV12-4 to TRBJ2-1, with D possibly being TRBD1 (6 bases). This CDR3 is built from 18 residues. With 6 bases removed from V and 0 bases from J, the gap between germline ends came to 21 bases.

The chain is built from TRBV4-1 and TRBJ2-3; the match to TRBD1 covers 9 bases. The length of the CDR3 is 17 residues. Losses at the gene ends were 0 bases for V and 3 bases for J; bases not matched to a gene: 7. Germline V CDR1 and CDR2: MGHRA, YSYEKL. The CDR3, as DNA: TGCGCCAGCAGCCAAGATTATCGGACAGGGGTGACAGATACGCAGTATTTT. This sequence encodes CASSQDYRTGVTDTQYF.